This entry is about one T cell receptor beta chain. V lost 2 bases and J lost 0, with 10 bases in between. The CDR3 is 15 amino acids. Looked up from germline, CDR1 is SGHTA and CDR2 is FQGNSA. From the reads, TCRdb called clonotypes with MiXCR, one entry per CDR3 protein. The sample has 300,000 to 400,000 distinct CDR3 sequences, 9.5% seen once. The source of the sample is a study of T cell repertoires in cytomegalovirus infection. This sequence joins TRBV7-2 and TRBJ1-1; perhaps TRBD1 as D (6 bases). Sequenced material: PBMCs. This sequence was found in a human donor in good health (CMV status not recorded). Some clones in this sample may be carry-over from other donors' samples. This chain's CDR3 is CASSLRGRMNTEAFF. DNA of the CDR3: TGTGCCAGCAGCTTACGGGGGCGCATGAACACTGAAGCTTTCTTT.